The 12 T cell receptor beta chains below were found in one sample sequenced in a study of cytomegalovirus exposure and HLA in healthy donors. The PCR ran on 60 Vbeta and 13 Jbeta primers. Clones were read by immunoSEQ multiplex PCR, and TCRdb kept only the in-frame ones, dropping some. The data hold about 100,000 clones, with roughly 70% observed a single time. Sample: PBMCs. The receptors were sampled from a woman under 30 in good health and CMV-seropositive.

This sequence joins TRBV6-5 and TRBJ2-2; D call uncertain. The V gene lost 6 bases and the J gene lost 7 bases, with 9 bases spanning the gap. This CDR3 comprises 12 residues. Germline CDR1 MNHEY, CDR2 SVGAGI. The CDR3 DNA reads TGTGCCAGCAGGAAGAGAGGCGGGGAGCTGTTTTTT. It is translated as CASRKRGGELFF.

V gene TRBV18 combines with J gene TRBJ2-7; 9 nucleotides align to TRBD2. CDR1 is KGHSH and CDR2 is LQKENI in the germline V gene. The CDR3 runs to 16 residues. Trimming at V came to 5 bases and at J to 2 bases, leaving 10 bases not matched to a gene. The CDR3 loop reads CASSFGSSGATYEQYF. In DNA, the CDR3 is TGTGCCAGCTCATTCGGTTCTAGCGGGGCTACCTACGAGCAGTACTTC.

The CDR3 sequence is CASSQVERKETQYF. In DNA form, the CDR3 reads TGTGCCAGCAGCCAAGTTGAGCGGAAAGAGACCCAGTACTTC. The gene calls are TRBV4-2 and TRBJ2-5; maybe TRBD2 (5 bases). The CDR3 is 14 residues long. CDR1 is LGHNA and CDR2 is YNFKEQ in the germline V gene. The V end was cut by 1 base, the J end by 3 bases, with 9 bases between.

The chain recombines TRBV27 with TRBJ2-3; maybe TRBD2 (6 bases). CDR1 and CDR2 from the germline V gene are MNHEY and SMNVEV (reference sequence). Trimming took 3 bases from V and 3 from J, leaving 7 bases between them. The CDR3 length is 13 residues. CDR3 sequence (DNA): TGTGCCAGCAGTTTTGGGGGGACAGATACGCAGTATTTT. It specifies CASSFGGTDTQYF.

The chain employs TRBV5-1 and TRBJ1-2; D is perhaps TRBD1 (5 bases). The V end was cut by 4 bases, the J end by 4 bases, with 29 bases between. CDR3 length: 19 amino acids. Germline-derived CDR1 and CDR2 are SGHRS and YFSETQ. The CDR3 protein is CASSPRGGVPSVALYGYTF. The CDR3 DNA is TGCGCCAGCAGCCCGCGCGGGGGAGTACCCTCGGTAGCTCTCTATGGCTACACCTTC.

This clone was detected a few times. The chain is built from TRBV29-1 and TRBJ1-1; D is uncertain. The germline V gene encodes CDR1 SQVTM and CDR2 ANQGSEA. Trimming pared 4 bases from V and 1 base from J, leaving 13 bases between. CDR3 length: 14 amino acids. This CDR3 is CSVVLRHPNTEAFF. As DNA, the CDR3 is TGCAGCGTTGTTCTGAGACACCCGAACACTGAAGCTTTCTTT. The variable domain in full, with the rest retrieved from reference TRBV29-1 and TRBJ1-1, is SAVISQKPSRDICQRGTSLTIQCQVDSQVTMMFWYRQQPGQSLTLIATANQGSEATYESGFVIDKFPISRPNLTFSTLTVSNMSPEDSSIYLCSVVLRHPNTEAFFGQGTRLTVV.

The chain carries TRBV29-1 and TRBJ2-7, with TRBD1 as a possible D gene (6 bases). V was pared by 7 bases and J by 4 bases, with 14 bases between. The germline V gene has CDR1 SQVTM and CDR2 ANQGSEA. This CDR3 comprises 12 residues. The CDR3 is CSAGEQGYEQYF. The CDR3 region has the DNA TGCAGCGCCGGGGAACAGGGATACGAGCAGTACTTC.

The chain combines TRBV15 with TRBJ2-5; tentative D call: TRBD2 (6 bases). Germline V gives CDR1 LNHNV, CDR2 YYDKDF (reference sequence). The germline V and J ends were trimmed by 5 bases and 1 base, with 14 bases remaining between them. This CDR3 has 15 residues. The CDR3 nucleotides read TGTGCCACCAGCGCAGGTCGGGGACTCCAAGAGACCCAGTACTTC. It is translated as CATSAGRGLQETQYF. Filled out from reference TRBV15 and TRBJ2-5, the complete variable domain reads DAMVIQNPRYQVTQFGKPVTLSCSQTLNHNVMYWYQQKSSQAPKLLFHYYDKDFNNEADTPDNFQSRRPNTSFCFLDIRSPGLGDTAMYLCATSAGRGLQETQYFGPGTRLLVL.

The V and J genes are TRBV18 and TRBJ2-5; D call uncertain. V was trimmed by 6 bases and J by 1 base, leaving 6 bases between them. CDR3 length: 12 amino acids. Per the germline V gene, CDR1 is KGHSH and CDR2 is LQKENI. DNA of the CDR3: TGTGCCAGCTCCCCCTCCCAAGAGACCCAGTACTTC. Amino acid sequence: CASSPSQETQYF.

The chain carries TRBV5-1 and TRBJ1-1, with TRBD1 identical over 8 bases. This CDR3 spans 14 amino acids. Germline values: CDR1 SGHRS, CDR2 YFSETQ. The V and J ends lost 4 bases and 3 bases, in that order; junction bases with no gene match: 5. CDR3 amino acids: CASSDQGADTEAFF. In DNA form, the CDR3 reads TGCGCCAGCAGCGACCAGGGGGCGGACACTGAAGCTTTCTTT.

The J gene is TRBJ1-5, the V gene TRBV30; D unclear. Trimming took 1 base from V and 5 from J, leaving 9 bases between them. Germline V gene sequence: CDR1 GTSNPN, CDR2 SVGIG (reference sequence). The length of the CDR3 is 13 residues. The CDR3 loop reads CAWSAGIDQPQHF. Written as DNA, the CDR3 is TGTGCCTGGAGTGCGGGAATCGATCAGCCCCAGCATTTT. The variable domain in full, completed from reference TRBV30 and TRBJ1-5, reads SQTIHQWPATLVQPVGSPLSLECTVEGTSNPNLYWYRQAAGRGLQLLFYSVGIGQISSEVPQNLSASRPQDRQFILSSKKLLLSDSGFYLCAWSAGIDQPQHFGDGTRLSIL.

The chain has TRBV28 and TRBJ2-1; no clear D. CDR3 size: 11 residues. With 6 bases removed from V and 12 bases from J, the gap between germline ends came to 12 bases. Germline V CDR1 and CDR2: MDHEN, SYDVKM. CDR3 residues: CASSSQPGQFF. CDR3 bases: TGTGCCAGCAGCTCCCAACCGGGGCAGTTCTTC. Using reference TRBV28 and TRBJ2-1 for the parts outside the CDR3, the full variable domain is DVKVTQSSRYLVKRTGEKVFLECVQDMDHENMFWYRQDPGLGLRLIYFSYDVKMKEKGDIPEGYSVSREKKERFSLILESASTNQTSMYLCASSSQPGQFFGPGTRLTVL.